A selection of T cell receptor beta chains follows, all from one sample in a study of control samples from healthy donors and cancer patients. Method: immunoSEQ multiplex PCR; TCRdb's copy keeps in-frame clones and lacks some. Here the sample spans 150,000 to 200,000 clones, 80% to 90% being singletons. The sequencing input was blood. The receptors here all came from a man aged 30-40 years in good health. Both conserved end residues are part of each CDR3. D genes are given only for firm matches. The size field is filled for only some rows; it gives once, few, many or a size class.

TRBV7-9	few	TRBJ2-7	-	TGTGCCAGCAGCTTAATCTCCTACGAGCAGTACTTC	CASSLISYEQYF
TRBV6-2/TRBV6-3	once	TRBJ1-5	-	TGTGCCAGCAGTTACAACGGGGGGAGCAATCAGCCCCAGCATTTT	CASSYNGGSNQPQHF
TRBV19	-	TRBJ1-1	-	TGTGCCAGTAGTATAGGAGGGGGGACTGAAGCTTTCTTT	CASSIGGGTEAFF
TRBV4-1	-	TRBJ1-1	-	TGCGCCAGCAGCCCACTCGGCCGGGTGGTGAACACTGAAGCTTTCTTT	CASSPLGRVVNTEAFF
TRBV27	-	TRBJ2-7	-	TGTGCCAGCAGCCCGACAGGTTCGGACCACGAGCAGTACTTC	CASSPTGSDHEQYF
TRBV28	-	TRBJ2-7	-	TGTGCCAGCAGCCTGAGAAGCTCCTACGAGCAGTACTTC	CASSLRSSYEQYF
TRBV18	-	TRBJ2-7	TRBD1	TGTGCCAGCTCACCGGGACAGGGATCCGAGCAGTACTTC	CASSPGQGSEQYF
TRBV7-9	-	TRBJ2-5	-	TGTGCCAGCAGCTTAATGGCAGCTCTTGTTCAAGAGACCCAGTACTTC	CASSLMAALVQETQYF
TRBV3-1/TRBV3-2	-	TRBJ1-3	-	TGTGCCAGCAGCCGTGGGGAGTCGAGGAACACCATATATTTT	CASSRGESRNTIYF
TRBV3-1/TRBV3-2	-	TRBJ2-5	-	TGTGCCAGCAGCCAAGACCGACTAGACGGTTCCGAGACCCAGTACTTC	CASSQDRLDGSETQYF
TRBV5-4	once	TRBJ1-2	-	TGTGCCAGCAGCTTCGGTGGTTATAACTATGGCTACACCTTC	CASSFGGYNYGYTF
TRBV6-2/TRBV6-3	-	TRBJ2-7	-	TGTGCCAGCAGTTACTCGTATGGTGGGGGGCGTCCCACTTACGAGCAGTACTTC	CASSYSYGGGRPTYEQYF
TRBV27	-	TRBJ1-1	-	TGTGCCAGCGGGAAGGACAGCCCGAACACTGAAGCTTTCTTT	CASGKDSPNTEAFF
TRBV5-6	-	TRBJ1-4	-	TGTGCCAGCAGCCCCACGCAGACCCGGACCGCTAATGAAAAACTGTTTTTT	CASSPTQTRTANEKLFF
TRBV19	-	TRBJ1-1	-	TGTGCCAGTAGTATAGGGGGGGTGAACACTGAAGCTTTCTTT	CASSIGGVNTEAFF
TRBV7-2	-	TRBJ2-7	TRBD1	TGTGCCAGCAGCTCCGGGACAGGGTACTACGAGCAGTACTTC	CASSSGTGYYEQYF
TRBV5-4	-	TRBJ2-1	TRBD2	TGTGCCAGCAAGATAGCGGGGGGTAATGAGCAGTTCTTC	CASKIAGGNEQFF
TRBV11-3	-	TRBJ1-1	TRBD1	TGTGCCAGCAGCTTCGGGACAGGGGGGGTGAACACTGAAGCTTTCTTT	CASSFGTGGVNTEAFF
TRBV5-1	-	TRBJ2-3	-	TGCGCCAGCAGCATCGGACTAATGAGCACAGATACGCAGTATTTT	CASSIGLMSTDTQYF
TRBV11-3	-	TRBJ2-2	-	TGTGCCAGCAGCTTAGGGGACACCGGGGAGCTGTTTTTT	CASSLGDTGELFF